This entry features one T cell receptor (beta chain) sequence. The antigen is not known. This specimen comes from a study of T cell responses to AZD1222 COVID-19 vaccine. V lost 4 bases to trimming and J lost 2 bases, with 8 bases between them. The CDR3 contains 14 residues. The germline V gene encodes CDR1 KGHDR and CDR2 SFDVKD. Study-wide findings and caveats: Unmutated regions of variants are reportedly targeted by nearly half of spike-specific TCRs. White British donors predominated, females outnumbered males, and clonal diversity was possibly underestimated.

Here immunoSEQ multiplex PCR was the method, and the copy in TCRdb shows in-frame clones only, minus some. The sample includes around 160,000 clones, approximately 90% of them seen just once. V usage is TRBV24-1 and J usage is TRBJ2-1; no definite D call. Source: peripheral blood, taken on day 0 of MenACWY control vaccination. The receptor comes from an adult in good health. The CDR3 protein is CATSEGWAYNEQFF. Written as DNA, the CDR3 is TGTGCCACCAGTGAGGGATGGGCCTACAATGAGCAGTTCTTC.